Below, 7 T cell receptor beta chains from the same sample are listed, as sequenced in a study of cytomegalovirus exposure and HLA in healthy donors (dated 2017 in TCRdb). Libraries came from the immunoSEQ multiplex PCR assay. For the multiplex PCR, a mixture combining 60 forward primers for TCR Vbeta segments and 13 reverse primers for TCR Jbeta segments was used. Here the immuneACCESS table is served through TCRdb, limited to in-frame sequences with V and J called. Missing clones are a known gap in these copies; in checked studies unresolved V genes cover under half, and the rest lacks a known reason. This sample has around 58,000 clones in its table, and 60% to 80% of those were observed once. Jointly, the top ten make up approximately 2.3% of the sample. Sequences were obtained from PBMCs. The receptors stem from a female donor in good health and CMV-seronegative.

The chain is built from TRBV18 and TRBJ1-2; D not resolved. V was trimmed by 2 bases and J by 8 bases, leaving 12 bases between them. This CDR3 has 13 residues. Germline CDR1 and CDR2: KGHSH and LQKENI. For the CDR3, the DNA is TGTGCCAGCTCACCAGGGTCCGGAGGAGGCTACACCTTC. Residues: CASSPGSGGGYTF.

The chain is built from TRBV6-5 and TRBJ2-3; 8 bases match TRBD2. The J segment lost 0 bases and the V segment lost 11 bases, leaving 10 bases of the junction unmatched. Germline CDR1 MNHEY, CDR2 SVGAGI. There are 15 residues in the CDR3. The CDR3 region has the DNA TGTGCCTCTCGGGAGGGACTAGGGAGCACAGATACGCAGTATTTT. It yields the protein CASREGLGSTDTQYF.

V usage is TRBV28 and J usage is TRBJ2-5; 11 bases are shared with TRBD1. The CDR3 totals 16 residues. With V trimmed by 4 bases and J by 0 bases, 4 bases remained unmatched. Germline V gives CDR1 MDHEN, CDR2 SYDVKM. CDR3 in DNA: TGTGCCAGCAGTTGGCGGGACAGGGGGTACCAAGAGACCCAGTACTTC. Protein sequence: CASSWRDRGYQETQYF.

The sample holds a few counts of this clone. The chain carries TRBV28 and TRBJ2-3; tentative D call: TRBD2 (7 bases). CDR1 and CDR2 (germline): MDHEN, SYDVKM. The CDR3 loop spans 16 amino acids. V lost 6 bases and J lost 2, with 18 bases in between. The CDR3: CASSEGGKRVTDTQYF. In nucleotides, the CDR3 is TGTGCCAGCAGCGAGGGGGGGAAACGGGTCACAGATACGCAGTATTTT.

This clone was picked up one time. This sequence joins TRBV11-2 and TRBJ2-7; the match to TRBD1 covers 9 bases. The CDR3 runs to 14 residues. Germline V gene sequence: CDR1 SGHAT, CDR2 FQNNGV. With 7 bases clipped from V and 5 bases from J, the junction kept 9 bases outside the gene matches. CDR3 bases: TGTGCCAGCACCGCGGACAGGGGTGTCGACGAGCAGTACTTC. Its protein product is CASTADRGVDEQYF.

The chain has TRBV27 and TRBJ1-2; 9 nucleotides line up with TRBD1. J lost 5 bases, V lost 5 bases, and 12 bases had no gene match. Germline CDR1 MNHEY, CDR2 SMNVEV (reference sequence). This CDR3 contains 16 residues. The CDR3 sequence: CASSLAGTGMGYGYTF. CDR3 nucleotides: TGTGCCAGCAGTCTAGCCGGGACAGGGATGGGGTATGGCTACACCTTC.

In DNA, the CDR3 is TGTGCCAGCAGCCCCCGACAGGGTGCCGATACCTACGAGCAGTACTTC. This sequence encodes CASSPRQGADTYEQYF. The V and J genes are TRBV7-9 and TRBJ2-7; 7 bases fit TRBD1. The V gene end was trimmed by 5 bases and the J gene end by 2 bases; junction bases not matched to a gene: 12. Germline CDR1 reads SEHNR; CDR2 reads FQNEAQ (reference sequence). The CDR3 contains 16 residues.